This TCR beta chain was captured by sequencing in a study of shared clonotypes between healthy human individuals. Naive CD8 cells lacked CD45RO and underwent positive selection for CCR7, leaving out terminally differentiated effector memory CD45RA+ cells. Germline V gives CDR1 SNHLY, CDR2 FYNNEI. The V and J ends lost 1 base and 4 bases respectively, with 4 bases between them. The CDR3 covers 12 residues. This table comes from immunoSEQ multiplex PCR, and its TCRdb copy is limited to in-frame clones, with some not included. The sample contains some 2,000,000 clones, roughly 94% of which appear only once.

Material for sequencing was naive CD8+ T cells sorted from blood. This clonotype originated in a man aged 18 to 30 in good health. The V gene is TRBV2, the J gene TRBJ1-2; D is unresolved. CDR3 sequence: CASSEGGYGYTF. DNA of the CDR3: TGTGCCAGCAGTGAAGGGGGCTATGGCTACACCTTC.